This entry concerns a single T cell receptor (beta chain). These data come from a study of T-cell reconstitution after alpha-beta-depleted transplantation in children. For TCRbeta, the library was prepared with unique molecular identifiers. Each CDR3 protein is one row after TCRdb ran MiXCR on the PCR reads. The sample yields some 640,000 distinct CDR3 sequences, roughly 15% seen once. V shed 2 bases and J 8 bases; nucleotides not matched to a gene: 13. The CDR3 contains 18 residues. The clonotype comes from a human donor who donated a stem cell graft to a child with acute myeloid leukemia. Sample: PBMCs from the stem cell graft donor, taken from the stem cell graft. The V gene is TRBV12-3 or TRBV12-4, the J gene TRBJ2-1; 12 nucleotides line up with TRBD2. DNA of the CDR3: TGTGCCAGCAGTTTACGGCGCTCTAGCGGGGGGGCCCTCGATGAGCAGTTCTTC. It codes for CASSLRRSSGGALDEQFF.